This T cell receptor (beta chain) emerged from a study of molecular identifiers for immune sequencing clone quantification. The study, taken as a whole, reports: Barcodes shared by identical TCR molecules could lead to underestimated sizes of highly expanded clones.

MiXCR was run by TCRdb on the PCR reads, yielding one entry per CDR3 protein. The table shows 85,000 to 130,000 distinct CDR3 sequences, with 36% occurring only once. Sorting recovered naive CD8 T cells on a CD8+CD4-CCR7+CD45RA+ profile. This clonotype was found many times. Its target is unknown. Trimming left V 8 bases short and J 1 base short, with 8 bases between. CDR3 length equals 12 residues. The germline V gene encodes CDR1 MNHNY and CDR2 SVGAGI (reference sequence). The sequenced material came from naive CD8+ T cells from blood, with Jurkat cell RNA spiked in. This sample's subset: FACS-sorted CD8+CD4-CCR7+CD45RA+ naive T cells. This chain uses TRBV6-6 with TRBJ1-1; D remains ambiguous. The receptor was isolated from a human donor in good health. Some libraries in this study had Jurkat cell RNA spiked in. The CDR3 sequence: CASYIPNTEAFF. Here the CDR3 DNA reads TGTGCCAGCTATATCCCGAACACTGAAGCTTTCTTT.